This is a list of T cell receptor beta chains from one sample in a study of massively parallel sequencing of T cell beta chains. One entry per CDR3 protein results from TCRdb running MiXCR on the 5' RACE reads. The data show around 4,300 distinct CDR3 sequences, with around 41% seen just once and about 3.1% held by the top ten. The specimen was commercial RNA from peripheral blood pooled from many donors. These receptors originate from a pool of human donors in good health; the sample was commercial RNA pooled from many donors. CDR3s include the opening cysteine and the closing phenylalanine or tryptophan. D genes are given only for firm matches. Some rows mark clone size as missing; the rest say once, few, many or name a class of expanded clone.

j_call clone_size v_call d_call cdr3_nt cdr3_aa
TRBJ2-7 NA TRBV14 NA TGTGCCAGCAGCCAAGCCTACGAGCAGTACTTC CASSQAYEQYF
TRBJ2-3 few TRBV5-1 NA TGCGCCAGCAGCGGGACGGCGACAGATACGCAGTATTTT CASSGTATDTQYF
TRBJ1-1 few TRBV5-1 NA TGCGCCAGCAGCTTGGGACAGACTACGAACACTGAAGCTTTCTTT CASSLGQTTNTEAFF
TRBJ2-7 NA TRBV5-1 NA TGCGCCAGCAGCGCGGACGGCTTTTACGAGCAGTACTTC CASSADGFYEQYF
TRBJ2-5 few TRBV20-1 NA TGCAGTGCTAGGATCCTAGAGACCCAGTACTTC CSARILETQYF
TRBJ2-7 few TRBV20-1 TRBD1 TGCAGTGCTACCTACAGGGGGCCCTACGAGCAGTACTTC CSATYRGPYEQYF
TRBJ2-5 few TRBV20-1 NA TGCAGTGCTAGCAAGGGAATGGAGACCCAGTACTTC CSASKGMETQYF
TRBJ2-2 NA TRBV4-2 NA TGTGCCAGCAGCCAGAGCGGGAACACCGGGGAGCTGTTTTTT CASSQSGNTGELFF
TRBJ1-6 NA TRBV7-3 NA TGTGCCAGCAGCTTAAGAGCGACAGGAAATTCACCCCTCCACTTT CASSLRATGNSPLHF
TRBJ2-1 few TRBV14 NA TGTGCCAGCAGCCAAGTCTTTGGGACTCCCAATGAGCAGTTCTTC CASSQVFGTPNEQFF
TRBJ2-5 NA TRBV19 NA TGTGCCAGTAGGGACGCCGTGCGAAAGACCCAGTACTTC CASRDAVRKTQYF
TRBJ2-1 NA TRBV20-1 NA TGCAGTGCACGAGTCGGGACTGAGCAGTTCTTC CSARVGTEQFF
TRBJ2-5 NA TRBV11-2 NA TGTGCCAGCAGCCCGGTACCCGGCGGGACCCAGTACTTC CASSPVPGGTQYF
TRBJ2-5 few TRBV3-1 NA TGTGCCAGCAGCCGCTTAAGGGAGACCCAGTACTTC CASSRLRETQYF
TRBJ2-2 medium-sized TRBV2 NA TGTGCCAGCAGTGTAACCGGGGAGCTGTTTTTT CASSVTGELFF
TRBJ1-6 NA TRBV6-2/TRBV6-3 NA TGTGCCAGCTCCCCGTTTAACTATAATTCACCCCTCCACTTT CASSPFNYNSPLHF
TRBJ2-1 NA TRBV5-1 TRBD2 TGCGCCAGCAGCCGCCGACTAGCGGGGAATGAGCAGTTCTTC CASSRRLAGNEQFF
TRBJ2-5 few TRBV11-1 TRBD1 TGTGCCAGCAGCAGGGACAGCCAAGAGACCCAGTACTTC CASSRDSQETQYF
TRBJ2-3 NA TRBV9 NA TGTGCCAGCAGCGTAGCGCTCGCAGATACGCAGTATTTT CASSVALADTQYF
TRBJ2-1 NA TRBV4-1 NA TGCGCCAGCAGCCAAGACAGGGTTCCCTACAATGAGCAGTTCTTC CASSQDRVPYNEQFF
TRBJ2-1 NA TRBV20-1 NA TGCAGTGCCGGTACCCACAATGAGCAGTTCTTC CSAGTHNEQFF
TRBJ2-1 NA TRBV15 NA TGTGCCACCAGCAGAGATTCGGACAGCTACAATGAGCAGTTCTTC CATSRDSDSYNEQFF
TRBJ2-7 NA TRBV7-2 NA TGTGCCAGCAGCGGCGAATACGAGCAGTACTTC CASSGEYEQYF
TRBJ2-1 few TRBV7-3 TRBD2 TGTGCCAGCAGCTTAATGGGCGGGAGCTACAATGAGCAGTTCTTC CASSLMGGSYNEQFF
TRBJ2-5 large TRBV11-2 NA TGTGCCAGCAGCTTAGGGGGGCGAGAGACCCAGTACTTC CASSLGGRETQYF
TRBJ1-4 NA TRBV20-1 NA TGCAGTGCGCAAGCCCCGGGACGAAAACTGTTTTTT CSAQAPGRKLFF
TRBJ1-1 NA TRBV6-2/TRBV6-3 NA TGTGCCAGCAGTTACGGCGGATCAGACATGAACACTGAAGCTTTCTTT CASSYGGSDMNTEAFF
TRBJ2-7 NA TRBV6-2/TRBV6-3 NA TGTGCCAGCATAGAACAGGGCCGCGGCGAGCAGTACTTC CASIEQGRGEQYF
TRBJ2-5 NA TRBV20-1 NA TGCAGTGCTAGAAAGATTGCAGAGACCCAGTACTTC CSARKIAETQYF
TRBJ2-2 NA TRBV6-2/TRBV6-3 TRBD2 TGTGCCAGCAGTCCCGGGACTAGCGGGACCGGGGAGCTGTTTTTT CASSPGTSGTGELFF
TRBJ1-2 NA TRBV9 NA TGTGCCAGCAGCGTAGCTTTGACTAACTATGGCTACACCTTC CASSVALTNYGYTF
TRBJ2-5 few TRBV2 NA TGTGCCAGCAGTGAACTCGTAGCGGACGAAGAGACCCAGTACTTC CASSELVADEETQYF
TRBJ1-5 NA TRBV20-1 TRBD1 TGCAGTGCCAGTCCAGGGGGAAATCAGCCCCAGCATTTT CSASPGGNQPQHF
TRBJ1-4 few TRBV6-4 NA TGTGCCAGCAGTCCCCTAGGGGATGAAAAGCTGTTTTTT CASSPLGDEKLFF
TRBJ2-2 NA TRBV7-6 NA TGTGCCAGCAGCTTACACACCGGGGAGCTGTTTTTT CASSLHTGELFF
TRBJ2-2 few TRBV14 NA TGTGCCAGCAGCCTCCACTCTACCGGGGAGCTGTTTTTT CASSLHSTGELFF
TRBJ2-1 NA TRBV29-1 NA TGCAGCGTTGAAGCCAATCCTAGAAATGAGCAGTTCTTC CSVEANPRNEQFF
TRBJ2-4 few TRBV20-1 NA TGCAGTGCGGGAGTCATAGCCAAAAACATTCAGTACTTC CSAGVIAKNIQYF
TRBJ2-2 NA TRBV10-3 NA TGTGCCATCAGTGTCCCCGCCACCGGGGAGCTGTTTTTT CAISVPATGELFF
TRBJ1-6 NA TRBV7-6 NA TGTGCCAGCAGCTTAGCGGGTAGTAATTCACCCCTCCACTTT CASSLAGSNSPLHF
TRBJ2-5 NA TRBV20-1 NA TGCAGTGCTAGTGATGTGGAGACCCAGTACTTC CSASDVETQYF
TRBJ1-2 few TRBV28 NA TGTGCCAGCAGTTGGGAGGGAAACGGCTACACCTTC CASSWEGNGYTF